The source of this T cell receptor (beta chain) is a study of OX40 agonist ivuxolimab in advanced cancers. Repertoires were generated with immunoSEQ multiplex PCR, while TCRdb's copy carries only in-frame clones and drops some. The table shows more than 75,000 clones, with under 90% occurring only once. CDR1 is WNHNN and CDR2 is SYGVQD in the germline V gene (reference sequence). J gave up 4 bases and V 9 bases, and 17 bases lay outside the gene matches. This CDR3 region has 17 residues. Study-wide findings and caveats: Patients with a partial response at 0.1-3.0 mg/kg had among the lowest clonal expansion. The study observed clonal expansion of CD4+ and CD8+ blood T cells by week 6 at 0.1 to 3.0 mg/kg.

Cycle 7 day 1, cycle 4 day 1, and baseline were the timepoints at which blood was sampled. Comments on this clone: The antigen is not known.

The rearrangement links TRBV10-1 to TRBJ2-7, with 11 bases identical to TRBD2. This clonotype originated in an adult with an advanced solid tumor such as melanoma, head and neck, liver or kidney cancer. The starting material was CD4+ or CD8+ T cells sorted from blood, obtained in a trial of the OX40 agonist ivuxolimab. The CDR3 DNA reads as TGCGCCAGAATCAACTCAGGGACTAGCGGAGTACCATACGAGCAGTACGTC. As protein: CARINSGTSGVPYEQYV.